This T cell receptor beta chain emerged from a study of T cell responses to AZD1222 COVID-19 vaccine. Generated by immunoSEQ multiplex PCR, the TCRdb table keeps only in-frame clones and is missing some. Of about 130,000 clones in the sample, 80% to 90% were seen once. This CDR3 contains 15 residues. V shed 5 bases and J shed 3 bases, with 17 bases lying between them. Germline CDR1 LGHDT, CDR2 YNNKEL (reference sequence). This material consisted of peripheral blood, taken 28 days after the second AZD1222 dose. This chain uses TRBV3-1 (or the pseudogene TRBV3-2) with TRBJ2-7; perhaps TRBD2 as D (6 bases). The receptor's source is an adult who received the AZD1222 COVID-19 vaccine. This CDR3 is CASSFRDSFNYEQYF. The CDR3 DNA sequence: TGTGCCAGCAGCTTCCGGGACTCTTTCAACTACGAGCAGTACTTC.